This TCR beta chain is drawn from a study of T-cell reconstitution after alpha-beta-depleted transplantation in children. Notes on this clonotype: Its antigen is not known.

A library of TCRbeta sequences, prepared with unique molecular identifiers, was generated. TCRdb used MiXCR to reprocess the PCR reads, holding one entry per CDR3 protein. This table has 800,000 to 1,000,000 distinct CDR3 sequences, roughly 29% appearing once. Looked up from germline, CDR1 is SGHAT and CDR2 is FQNNGV. V lost 3 bases to trimming and J lost 3 bases, with 18 bases between them. The CDR3 runs to 16 residues. Study results and limitations: Two months or so post-transplant, alpha-beta T cells reportedly derived from several hundred expanded graft clones.

This sample comprised PBMCs, mostly from graft donor cells, obtained 360 days after TCRalphabeta/CD19-depleted stem cell transplant. The TCR comes from a boy in the first two years of life who had a stem cell transplant for SCID, so the T cells may come from the graft donor. The chain couples TRBV11-2 to TRBJ2-7; D perhaps matches TRBD1 (5 bases). CDR3 residues: CASSLVPSGIFYEQYF. The CDR3 DNA is TGTGCCAGCAGCTTGGTTCCTTCAGGGATTTTCTACGAGCAGTACTTC.